This T cell receptor (beta chain) appears in the sequencing data of a study of blood T cell repertoires in COVID-19. Study in general: Nucleic acid was either cDNA or gDNA, and it came from T cells, B-cell-depleted T cells, or PBMCs.

Study processing details: Amplification of reference gene primers provided the estimated nucleated cell counts. Assay: immunoSEQ multiplex PCR; the TCRdb copy retains only in-frame clones and omits some. V and J calls and clone size follow that table, whereas D and trimming were derived from the DNA. The profile covers around 450,000 clones, with roughly 90% appearing a single time and approximately 4.5% taken by the ten largest. The sample consisted of peripheral blood. This clonotype was sampled from a woman aged 30 to 39 with acute or convalescent COVID-19.

The chain's CDR3 is CASSGDTNNSPLHF. The DNA of the CDR3 is TGTGCCAGCAGCGGGGACACCAATAATTCACCCCTCCACTTT. The chain joins TRBV9 to TRBJ1-6; possible D gene TRBD1, 6 bases. The CDR3 totals 14 residues. V was clipped by 3 bases and J by 5 bases, with 9 bases between them. Germline-derived CDR1 and CDR2 are SGDLS and YYNGEE.